The source of this T cell receptor beta chain is a study of T cell responses to AZD1222 COVID-19 vaccine. The study, taken as a whole, reports: Most donors were white British, females outnumbered males, and clonal diversity was possibly underestimated. Along spike, vaccine-associated CD4 TCRs were found throughout, with dominance at 160-218 and 743-854. The number of AZD1222 recipients seropositive at baseline was only 6 or 7.

To note about this clone: Its antigen is currently unknown.

The CDR3 totals 14 residues. The V end lost 2 bases, the J end lost 9 bases, and 13 bases lay between the germline ends. Germline V gene data show CDR1 as KGHDR and CDR2 as SFDVKD. Sequenced by immunoSEQ multiplex PCR; TCRdb stores in-frame clones only, minus some. In the table there are roughly 200,000 clones, over 80% of which are singletons. The TCR sequence derives from an adult who received the MenACWY meningococcal vaccine as a control. The chain uses TRBV24-1 and TRBJ2-1; D may be TRBD2 (6 bases). Source: peripheral blood, taken 28 days after the second dose of the MenACWY control vaccine. CDR3 sequence (DNA): TGTGCCACCAGTGATTCGGGGGAGCCCCTTGAGCAGTTCTTC. This gives the protein CATSDSGEPLEQFF.